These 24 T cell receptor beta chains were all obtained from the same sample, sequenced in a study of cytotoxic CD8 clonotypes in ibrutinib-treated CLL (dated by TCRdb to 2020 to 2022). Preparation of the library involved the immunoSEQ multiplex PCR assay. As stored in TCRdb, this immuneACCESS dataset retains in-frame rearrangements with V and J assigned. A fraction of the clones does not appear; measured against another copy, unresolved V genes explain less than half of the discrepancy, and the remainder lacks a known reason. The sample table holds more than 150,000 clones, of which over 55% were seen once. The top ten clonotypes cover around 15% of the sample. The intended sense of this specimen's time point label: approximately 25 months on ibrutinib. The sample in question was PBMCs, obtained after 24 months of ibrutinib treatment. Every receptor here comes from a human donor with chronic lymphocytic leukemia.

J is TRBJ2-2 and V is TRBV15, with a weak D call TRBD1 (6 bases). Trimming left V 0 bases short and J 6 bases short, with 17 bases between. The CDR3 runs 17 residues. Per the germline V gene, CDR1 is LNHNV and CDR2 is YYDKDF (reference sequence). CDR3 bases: TGTGCCACCAGCAGAGATAGCACCCAGGGGCGCGCCGGGGAGCTGTTTTTT. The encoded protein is CATSRDSTQGRAGELFF.

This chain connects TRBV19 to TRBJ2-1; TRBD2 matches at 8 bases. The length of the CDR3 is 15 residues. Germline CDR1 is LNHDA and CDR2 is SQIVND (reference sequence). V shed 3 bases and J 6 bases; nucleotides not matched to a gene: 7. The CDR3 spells CASSISSGTPNEQFF. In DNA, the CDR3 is TGTGCCAGTAGTATCAGTAGCGGGACCCCCAATGAGCAGTTCTTC.

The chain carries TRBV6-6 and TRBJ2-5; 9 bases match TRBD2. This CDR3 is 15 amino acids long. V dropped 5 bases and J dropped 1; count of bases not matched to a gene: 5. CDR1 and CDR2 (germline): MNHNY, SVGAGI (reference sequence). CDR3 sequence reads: CASSQNSGSQETQYF. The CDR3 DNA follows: TGTGCCAGCAGTCAAAATAGCGGGAGCCAAGAGACCCAGTACTTC.

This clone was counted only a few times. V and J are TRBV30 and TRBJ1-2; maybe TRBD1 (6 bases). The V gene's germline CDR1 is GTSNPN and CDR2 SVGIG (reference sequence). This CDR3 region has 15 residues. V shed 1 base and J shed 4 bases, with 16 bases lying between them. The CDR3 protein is CAWSDPGDMGYGYTF. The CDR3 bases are TGTGCCTGGAGTGACCCAGGGGATATGGGCTATGGCTACACCTTC.

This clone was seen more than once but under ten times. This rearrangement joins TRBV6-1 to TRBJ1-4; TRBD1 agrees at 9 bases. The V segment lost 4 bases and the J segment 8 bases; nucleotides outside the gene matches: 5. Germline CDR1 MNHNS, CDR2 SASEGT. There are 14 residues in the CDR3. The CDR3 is CASSGQGGLEKLFF. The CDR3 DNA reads TGTGCCAGCAGTGGACAGGGGGGATTAGAAAAACTGTTTTTT.

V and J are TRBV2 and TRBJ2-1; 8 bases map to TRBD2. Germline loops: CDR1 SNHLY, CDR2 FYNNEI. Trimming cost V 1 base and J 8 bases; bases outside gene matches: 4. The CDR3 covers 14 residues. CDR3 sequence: CASSEGGGRYEQFF. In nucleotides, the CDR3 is TGTGCCAGCAGTGAAGGGGGCGGGAGGTATGAGCAGTTCTTC.

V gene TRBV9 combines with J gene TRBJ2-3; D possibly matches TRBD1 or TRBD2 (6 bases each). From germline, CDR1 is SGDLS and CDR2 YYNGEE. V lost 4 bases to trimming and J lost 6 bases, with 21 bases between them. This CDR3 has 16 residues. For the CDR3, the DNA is TGTGCCAGCAGCCCAACCGGGACACCGGGAGTTGATACGCAGTATTTT. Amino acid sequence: CASSPTGTPGVDTQYF.

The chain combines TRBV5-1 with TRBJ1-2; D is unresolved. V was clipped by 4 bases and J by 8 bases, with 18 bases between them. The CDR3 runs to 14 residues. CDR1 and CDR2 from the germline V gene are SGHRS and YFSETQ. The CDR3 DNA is TGCGCCAGCAGCCTGGAGGCAGAGTCCGTCGGCTACACCTTC. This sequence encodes CASSLEAESVGYTF.

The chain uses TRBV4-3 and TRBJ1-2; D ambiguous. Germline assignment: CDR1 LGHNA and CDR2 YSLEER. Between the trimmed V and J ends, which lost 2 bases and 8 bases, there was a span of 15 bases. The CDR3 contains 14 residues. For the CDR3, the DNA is TGCGCCAGCAGCCAATCTCAGTCTGGGCGCGGCTACACCTTC. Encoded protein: CASSQSQSGRGYTF.

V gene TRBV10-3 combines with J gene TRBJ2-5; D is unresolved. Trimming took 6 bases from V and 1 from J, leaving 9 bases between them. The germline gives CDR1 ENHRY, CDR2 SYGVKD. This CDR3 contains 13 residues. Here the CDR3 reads CAIRGGVQETQYF. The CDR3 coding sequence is TGTGCCATCAGAGGTGGGGTCCAAGAGACCCAGTACTTC.

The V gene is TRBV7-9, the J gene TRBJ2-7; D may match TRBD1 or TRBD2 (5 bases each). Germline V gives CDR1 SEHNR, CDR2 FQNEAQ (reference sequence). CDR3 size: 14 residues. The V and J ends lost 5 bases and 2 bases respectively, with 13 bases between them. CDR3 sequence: CASSRGTVAYEQYF. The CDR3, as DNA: TGTGCCAGCAGCCGAGGGACGGTAGCCTACGAGCAGTACTTC. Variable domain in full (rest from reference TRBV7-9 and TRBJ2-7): DTGVSQNPRHKITKRGQNVTFRCDPISEHNRLYWYRQTLGQGPEFLTYFQNEAQLEKSRLLSDRFSAERPKGSFSTLEIQRTEQGDSAMYLCASSRGTVAYEQYFGPGTRLTVT.

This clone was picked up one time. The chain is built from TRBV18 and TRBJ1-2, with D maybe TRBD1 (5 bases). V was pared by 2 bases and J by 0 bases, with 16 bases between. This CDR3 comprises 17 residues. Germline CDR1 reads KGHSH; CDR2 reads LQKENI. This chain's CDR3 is CASSPFPRAGTNYGYTF. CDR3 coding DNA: TGTGCCAGCTCACCATTTCCTAGGGCAGGGACTAACTATGGCTACACCTTC.

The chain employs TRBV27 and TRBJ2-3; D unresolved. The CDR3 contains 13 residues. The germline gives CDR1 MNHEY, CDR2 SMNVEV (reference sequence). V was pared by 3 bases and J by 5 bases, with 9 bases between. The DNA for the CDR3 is TGTGCCAGCAGTTTTAAGTCCATAGATACGCAGTATTTT. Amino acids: CASSFKSIDTQYF.

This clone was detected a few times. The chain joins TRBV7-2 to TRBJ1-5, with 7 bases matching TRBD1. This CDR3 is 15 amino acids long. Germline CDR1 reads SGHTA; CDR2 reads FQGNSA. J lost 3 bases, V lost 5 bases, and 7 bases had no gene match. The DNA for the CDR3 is TGTGCCAGCAGCCGCTACAGGGGTGACAATCAGCCCCAGCATTTT. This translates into CASSRYRGDNQPQHF. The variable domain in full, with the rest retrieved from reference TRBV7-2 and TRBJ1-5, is GAGVSQSPSNKVTEKGKDVELRCDPISGHTALYWYRQSLGQGLEFLIYFQGNSAPDKSGLPSDRFSAERTGGSVSTLTIQRTQQEDSAVYLCASSRYRGDNQPQHFGDGTRLSIL.

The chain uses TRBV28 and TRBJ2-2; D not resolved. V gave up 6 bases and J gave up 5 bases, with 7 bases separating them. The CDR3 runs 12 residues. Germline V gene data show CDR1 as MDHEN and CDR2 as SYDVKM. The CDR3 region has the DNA TGTGCCAGCAGAGCCGGGACCGGGGAGCTGTTTTTT. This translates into CASRAGTGELFF.

The CDR3 sequence: CASSPGLAGFTDTQYF. The CDR3 DNA is TGTGCCAGCTCACCGGGACTAGCGGGATTCACAGATACGCAGTATTTT. The chain joins TRBV18 to TRBJ2-3, with TRBD2 identical over 13 bases. Per germline, CDR1 KGHSH and CDR2 LQKENI. The J segment lost 2 bases and the V segment lost 3 bases, leaving 2 bases of the junction unmatched. This CDR3 contains 16 residues.

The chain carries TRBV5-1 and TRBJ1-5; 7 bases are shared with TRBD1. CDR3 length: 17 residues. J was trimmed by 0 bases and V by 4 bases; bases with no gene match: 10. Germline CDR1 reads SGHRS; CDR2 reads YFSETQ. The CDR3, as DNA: TGCGCCAGCAGCGCCACCCGGGACAGCAATAGCAATCAGCCCCAGCATTTT. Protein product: CASSATRDSNSNQPQHF.

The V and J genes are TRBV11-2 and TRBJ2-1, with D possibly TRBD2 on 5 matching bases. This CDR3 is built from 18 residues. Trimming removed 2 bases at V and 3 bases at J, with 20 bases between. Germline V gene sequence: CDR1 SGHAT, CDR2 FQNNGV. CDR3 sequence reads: CASSLTPATSLYYNEQFF. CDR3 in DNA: TGTGCCAGCAGCTTAACCCCCGCTACTAGTCTCTACTACAATGAGCAGTTCTTC. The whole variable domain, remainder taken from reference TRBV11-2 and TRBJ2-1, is EAGVAQSPRYKIIEKRQSVAFWCNPISGHATLYWYQQILGQGPKLLIQFQNNGVVDDSQLPKDRFSAERLKGVDSTLKIQPAKLEDSAVYLCASSLTPATSLYYNEQFFGPGTRLTVL.

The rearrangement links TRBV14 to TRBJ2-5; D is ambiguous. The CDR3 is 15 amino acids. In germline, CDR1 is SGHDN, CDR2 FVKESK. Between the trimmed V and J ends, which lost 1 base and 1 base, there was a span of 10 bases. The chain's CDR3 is CASSQVIGSQETQYF. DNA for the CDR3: TGTGCCAGCAGCCAAGTAATTGGCAGCCAAGAGACCCAGTACTTC.

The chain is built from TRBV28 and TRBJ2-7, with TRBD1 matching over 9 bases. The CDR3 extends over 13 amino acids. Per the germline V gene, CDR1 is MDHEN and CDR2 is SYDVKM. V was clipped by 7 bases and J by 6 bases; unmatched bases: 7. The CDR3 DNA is TGTGCCAGCAACAGGGGGCTCTGGCTCGAGCAGTACTTC. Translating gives CASNRGLWLEQYF.

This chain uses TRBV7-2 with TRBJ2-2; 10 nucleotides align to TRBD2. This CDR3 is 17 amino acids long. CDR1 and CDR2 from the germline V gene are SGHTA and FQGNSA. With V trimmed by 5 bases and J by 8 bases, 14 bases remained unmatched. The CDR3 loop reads CASSRSLAGVLVGELFF. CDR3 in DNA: TGTGCCAGCAGCAGATCTCTAGCGGGAGTGCTGGTAGGGGAGCTGTTTTTT. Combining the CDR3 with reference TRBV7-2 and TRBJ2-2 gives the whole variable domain GAGVSQSPSNKVTEKGKDVELRCDPISGHTALYWYRQSLGQGLEFLIYFQGNSAPDKSGLPSDRFSAERTGGSVSTLTIQRTQQEDSAVYLCASSRSLAGVLVGELFFGEGSRLTVL.

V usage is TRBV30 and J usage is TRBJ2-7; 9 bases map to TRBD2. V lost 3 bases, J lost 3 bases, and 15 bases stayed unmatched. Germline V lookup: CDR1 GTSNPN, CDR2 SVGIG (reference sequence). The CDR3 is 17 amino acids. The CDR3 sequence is CAWSALGASGEIYEQYF. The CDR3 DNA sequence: TGTGCCTGGAGCGCCCTTGGGGCTAGCGGGGAGATCTACGAGCAGTACTTC.

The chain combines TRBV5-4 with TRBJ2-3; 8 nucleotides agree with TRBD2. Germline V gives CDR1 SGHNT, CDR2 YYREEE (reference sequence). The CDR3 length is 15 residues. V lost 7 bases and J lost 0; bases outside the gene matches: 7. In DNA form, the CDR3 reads TGTGCCAGCCAGCAGGCTAGCGGGAGCACAGATACGCAGTATTTT. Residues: CASQQASGSTDTQYF.

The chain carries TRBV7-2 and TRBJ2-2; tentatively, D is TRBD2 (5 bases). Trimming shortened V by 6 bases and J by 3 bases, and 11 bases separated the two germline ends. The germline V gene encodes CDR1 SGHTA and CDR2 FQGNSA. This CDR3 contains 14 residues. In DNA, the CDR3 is TGTGCCAGCAGACCGGGATCCGACACCGGGGAGCTGTTTTTT. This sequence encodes CASRPGSDTGELFF.